This T cell receptor (beta chain) was sequenced for a study of blood T cell repertoires in COVID-19. Only one count was recorded for this clone. The recovered donors of Cohort 3 showed two negative PCRs, clearance, or symptom resolution. Clones were sequenced by immunoSEQ multiplex PCR, and TCRdb holds only the in-frame ones, with some missing. This sample carries 200,000 to 250,000 clones, 82% of them seen once, and the ten largest clones take about 3.7%. The CDR3 runs to 15 residues. Germline V gene lookup returns CDR1 SGHKS and CDR2 YYEKEE (reference sequence). V was cut by 4 bases and J by 1 base, with 14 bases left in between.

This chain joins TRBV5-5 and TRBJ1-1, with D tentatively TRBD1 (5 bases). The origin of this receptor is a woman aged 55-69 years who had recovered from COVID-19. Input material: PBMCs or T cells enriched from blood (not recorded which). CDR3 coding DNA: TGTGCCAGCAGCCCGCAGGGCAGGAGGAACACTGAAGCTTTCTTT. It codes for CASSPQGRRNTEAFF.